Given below is one TCR beta chain in context. Its antigen is still unknown. Profiling relied on immunoSEQ multiplex PCR, and the TCRdb table lists in-frame clones only, not all of them. The top ten clones hold approximately 3% of a sample with 100,000 to 150,000 clones, roughly 80% of them seen once. Documented time point: baseline pretreatment blood. Regarding treatment: 15 Gy SBRT to primary tumor, nephrectomy 4 weeks later. Radiation-treated patients gave blood at baseline, week 2 and week 4. The patient's renal cell carcinoma had clear cell pathology. These data originate in a study of radiation and T cells in renal cell carcinoma. Study-level background: Nephrectomy followed 15 Gy stereotactic body radiation by 4 weeks.

Whole-study findings and limits: In blood, top tumor clones expanded by 2 weeks, shrinking by 4.

Germline lookup yields CDR1 MDHEN and CDR2 SYDVKM. CDR3 length: 12 residues. The J gene is TRBJ1-2, the V gene TRBV28; TRBD1 aligns across 9 bases. This sequence originates from a woman aged 60-75 years with renal cell carcinoma. Material: blood, obtained from a patient whose treatment included radiotherapy and nephrectomy. CDR3 in amino acids: CAIDRGLAGYTF. DNA for the CDR3: TGTGCGATTGACAGGGGGTTGGCTGGCTACACCTTC.